Listed below are T cell receptor beta chains from one sample, sequenced in a study of T cell responses to AZD1222 COVID-19 vaccine. Using immunoSEQ multiplex PCR, the repertoire was profiled, and TCRdb retains in-frame clones only, with some absent. The sample lists 170,000 or so clones; 70% to 90% were seen once. Here the sequenced sample was peripheral blood, taken 28 days after the second AZD1222 dose. The receptors originated from an adult who received the AZD1222 COVID-19 vaccine. Each CDR3 is given with its conserved first and last residue. D genes are given only for firm matches. The size entry is marked missing in some rows and otherwise reads once, few, many or a size class.

v_gene	j_gene	abundance	d_gene	CDR3aa	CDR3nt
TRBV5-1	TRBJ1-1	once	.	CASSLEWYTEAFF	TGCGCCAGCAGCTTGGAATGGTACACTGAAGCTTTCTTT
TRBV3-1/TRBV3-2	TRBJ1-5	.	.	CASSQDGAADQPQHF	TGTGCCAGCAGCCAAGATGGGGCAGCCGATCAGCCCCAGCATTTT
TRBV5-5	TRBJ2-7	.	.	CASSTGLSSYEQYF	TGTGCCAGCAGCACGGGACTGAGCTCCTACGAGCAGTACTTC
TRBV7-8	TRBJ2-2	.	.	CASSLIRRTGELFF	TGTGCCAGCAGCTTAATTCGTCGCACCGGGGAGCTGTTTTTT
TRBV6-2/TRBV6-3	TRBJ1-4	.	TRBD1	CASSLNRGYGEKLFF	TGTGCCAGCAGTCTCAACAGGGGATATGGTGAAAAACTGTTTTTT
TRBV18	TRBJ2-7	once	.	CASSPSGTGIYEQYF	TGTGCCAGCTCACCATCCGGGACGGGGATCTACGAGCAGTACTTC
TRBV7-2	TRBJ1-3	.	.	CASSLIGRNSGNTIYF	TGTGCCAGCAGCTTAATCGGGCGGAACTCTGGAAACACCATATATTTT
TRBV9	TRBJ1-6	.	.	CASSAQLSSSPLHF	TGTGCCAGCAGCGCACAGCTGTCTAGTTCACCCCTCCACTTT
TRBV10-3	TRBJ2-4	many	.	CAISESLYGAKNIQYF	TGTGCCATCAGTGAGTCGTTATACGGGGCCAAAAACATTCAGTACTTC
TRBV9	TRBJ2-1	.	.	CASSYRDLNNEQFF	TGTGCCAGCAGCTACAGGGACCTAAACAATGAGCAGTTCTTC
TRBV6-2/TRBV6-3	TRBJ1-1	.	TRBD1	CASSYSRGQGSYTEAFF	TGTGCCAGCAGTTACTCGAGGGGACAGGGGTCGTACACTGAAGCTTTTTTT